Presented here are 4 T cell receptor beta chains from one specimen sequenced in a study of cytomegalovirus exposure and HLA in healthy donors. The PCR contained 60 Vbeta and 13 Jbeta primers. Sequencing used immunoSEQ multiplex PCR; TCRdb keeps in-frame clones, though not all of them. The sample shows 150,000 to 200,000 clones, roughly 85% of them seen only once. Source material: PBMCs. These TCRs come from a man aged 50 or older in good health and CMV-seropositive.

This clone was observed a few times. The chain couples TRBV25-1 to TRBJ1-2; maybe TRBD1 (5 bases). Trimming stripped 1 base from V and 7 bases from J, with 10 bases between. This CDR3 is 13 amino acids long. CDR1 is MGHDK, CDR2 SYGVNS, per germline. CDR3 residues: CASSEFRVSGYTF. The DNA for the CDR3 is TGTGCCAGCAGTGAATTCAGGGTCTCTGGCTACACCTTC.

V and J are TRBV7-9 and TRBJ2-1; no clear D gene. The V gene lost 0 bases and the J gene lost 4 bases, with 4 bases spanning the gap. CDR3 size: 13 residues. The germline gives CDR1 SEHNR, CDR2 FQNEAQ (reference sequence). The CDR3 loop reads CASSLAVYNEQFF. The CDR3 coding sequence is TGTGCCAGCAGCTTAGCCGTGTACAATGAGCAGTTCTTC.

The chain has TRBV5-6 and TRBJ2-7; tentatively, D is TRBD2 (6 bases). Looked up from germline, CDR1 is SGHDT and CDR2 is YYEEEE. V dropped 3 bases and J dropped 5 bases, with 15 bases sitting between them. This CDR3 contains 14 residues. CDR3 DNA sequence: TGTGCCAGCAGCTCCCTGGCGGGAAATCACGAGCAGTACTTC. Protein: CASSSLAGNHEQYF.

The chain recombines TRBV29-1 with TRBJ1-2; TRBD1 matches at 7 bases. CDR3 size: 14 residues. Trimming took 0 bases from V and 3 from J; bases not matched to a gene: 4. CDR1 is SQVTM, CDR2 ANQGSEA, per germline. The chain's CDR3 is CSVEEGGQHYGYTF. CDR3 DNA: TGCAGCGTTGAAGAGGGGGGACAGCACTATGGCTACACCTTC.